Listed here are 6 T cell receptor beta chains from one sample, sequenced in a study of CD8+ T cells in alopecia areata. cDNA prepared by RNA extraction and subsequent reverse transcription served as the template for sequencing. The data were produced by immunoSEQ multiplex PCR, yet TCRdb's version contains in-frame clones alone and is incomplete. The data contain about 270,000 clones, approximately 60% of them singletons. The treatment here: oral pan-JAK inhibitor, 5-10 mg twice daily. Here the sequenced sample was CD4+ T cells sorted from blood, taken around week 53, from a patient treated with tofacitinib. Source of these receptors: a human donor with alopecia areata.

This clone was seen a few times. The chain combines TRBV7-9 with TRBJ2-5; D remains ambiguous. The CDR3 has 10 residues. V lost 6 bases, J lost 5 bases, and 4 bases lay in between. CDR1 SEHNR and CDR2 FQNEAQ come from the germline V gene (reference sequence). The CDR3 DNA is TGTGCCAGCAGTAGGGAGACCCAGTACTTC. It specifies CASSRETQYF. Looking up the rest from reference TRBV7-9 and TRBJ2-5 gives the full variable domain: DTGVSQNPRHKITKRGQNVTFRCDPISEHNRLYWYRQTLGQGPEFLTYFQNEAQLEKSRLLSDRFSAERPKGSFSTLEIQRTEQGDSAMYLCASSRETQYFGPGTRLLVL.

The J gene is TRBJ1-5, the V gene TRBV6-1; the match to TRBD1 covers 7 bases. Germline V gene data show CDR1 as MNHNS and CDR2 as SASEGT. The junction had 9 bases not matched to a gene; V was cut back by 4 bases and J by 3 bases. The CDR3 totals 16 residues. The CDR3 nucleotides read TGTGCCAGCAGTGCGACAACAGGGGCTCCCAATCAGCCCCAGCATTTT. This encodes CASSATTGAPNQPQHF.

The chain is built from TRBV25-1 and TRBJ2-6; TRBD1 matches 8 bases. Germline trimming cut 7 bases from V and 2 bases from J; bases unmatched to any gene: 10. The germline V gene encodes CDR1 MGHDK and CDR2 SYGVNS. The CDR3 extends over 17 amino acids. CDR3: CASTRTGSVAGANVLTF. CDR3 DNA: TGTGCCAGCACCCGGACAGGGTCTGTGGCTGGGGCCAACGTCCTGACTTTC.

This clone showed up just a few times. This chain's CDR3 is CASRGLAGAEQFF. DNA for the CDR3: TGTGCCAGCAGGGGGCTAGCGGGGGCAGAGCAGTTCTTC. This sequence joins TRBV5-4 and TRBJ2-1; TRBD2 agrees at 10 bases. Per the germline V gene, CDR1 is SGHNT and CDR2 is YYREEE (reference sequence). V shed 5 bases and J 10 bases; nucleotides not matched to a gene: 6. CDR3 length: 13 residues.

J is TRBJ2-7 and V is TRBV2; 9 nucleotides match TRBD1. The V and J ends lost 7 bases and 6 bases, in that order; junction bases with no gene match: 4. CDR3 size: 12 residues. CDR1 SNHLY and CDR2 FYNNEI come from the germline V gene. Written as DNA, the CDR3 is TGTGCCAGCATGGCACAGGGGGCCGAGCAGTACTTC. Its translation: CASMAQGAEQYF.

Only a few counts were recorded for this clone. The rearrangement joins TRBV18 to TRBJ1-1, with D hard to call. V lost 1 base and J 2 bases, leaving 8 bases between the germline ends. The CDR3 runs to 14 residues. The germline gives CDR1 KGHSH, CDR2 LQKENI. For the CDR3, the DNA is TGTGCCAGCTCACCACAACACCGAAACACTGAAGCTTTCTTT. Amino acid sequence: CASSPQHRNTEAFF. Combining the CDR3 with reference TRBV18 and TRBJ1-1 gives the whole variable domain NAGVMQNPRHLVRRRGQEARLRCSPMKGHSHVYWYRQLPEEGLKFMVYLQKENIIDESGMPKERFSAEFPKEGPSILRIQQVVRGDSAAYFCASSPQHRNTEAFFGQGTRLTVV.